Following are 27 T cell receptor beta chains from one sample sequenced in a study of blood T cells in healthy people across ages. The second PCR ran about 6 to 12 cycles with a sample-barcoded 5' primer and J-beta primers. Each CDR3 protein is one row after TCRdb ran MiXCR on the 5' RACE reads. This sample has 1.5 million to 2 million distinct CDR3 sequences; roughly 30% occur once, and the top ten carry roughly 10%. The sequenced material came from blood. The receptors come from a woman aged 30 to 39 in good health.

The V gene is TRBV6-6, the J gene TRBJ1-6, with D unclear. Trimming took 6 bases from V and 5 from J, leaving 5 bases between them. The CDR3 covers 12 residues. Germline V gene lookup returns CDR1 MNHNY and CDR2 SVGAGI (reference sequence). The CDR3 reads CASSFHNSPLHF. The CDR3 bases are TGTGCCAGCAGCTTCCATAATTCACCCCTCCACTTT.

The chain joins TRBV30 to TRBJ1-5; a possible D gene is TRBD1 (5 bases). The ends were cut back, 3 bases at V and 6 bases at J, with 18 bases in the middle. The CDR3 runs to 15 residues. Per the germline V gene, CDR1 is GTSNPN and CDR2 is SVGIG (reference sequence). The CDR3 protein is CAWRKKTSDSQPQHF. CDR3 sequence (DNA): TGTGCCTGGAGAAAAAAAACATCCGACAGTCAGCCCCAGCATTTT.

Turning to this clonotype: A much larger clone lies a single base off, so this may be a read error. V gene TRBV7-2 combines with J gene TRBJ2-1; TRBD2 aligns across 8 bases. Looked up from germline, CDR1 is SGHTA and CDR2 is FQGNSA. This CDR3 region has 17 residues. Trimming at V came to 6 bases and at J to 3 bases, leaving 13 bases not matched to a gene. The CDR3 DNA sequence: TGTGCCAGCAGGGGACTAGTGGGGGCCGTGGGCTACAATGAGCAGTTCTTC. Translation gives CASRGLVGAVGYNEQFF.

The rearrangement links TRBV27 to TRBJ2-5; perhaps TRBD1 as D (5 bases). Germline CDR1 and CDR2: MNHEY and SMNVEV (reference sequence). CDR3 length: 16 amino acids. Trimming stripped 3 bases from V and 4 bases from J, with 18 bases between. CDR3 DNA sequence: TGTGCCAGCAGTTTTCGGCTCCAGGGTGGTAGAGAGACCCAGTACTTC. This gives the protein CASSFRLQGGRETQYF.

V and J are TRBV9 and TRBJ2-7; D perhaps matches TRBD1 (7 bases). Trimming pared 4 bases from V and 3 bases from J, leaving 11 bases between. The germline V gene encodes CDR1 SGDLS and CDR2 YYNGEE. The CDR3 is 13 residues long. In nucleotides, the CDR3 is TGTGCCAGCAGCCCGCAGGGGGGCTACGAGCAGTACTTC. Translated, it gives CASSPQGGYEQYF.

For the CDR3, the DNA is TGTGCCAGTAGTAACCGACTAGCGGGGCCCCGAGGGCAGTTCTTC. It encodes CASSNRLAGPRGQFF. This chain links TRBV19 with TRBJ2-1; 11 bases align to TRBD2. Losses at the gene ends were 4 bases for V and 12 bases for J; bases not matched to a gene: 11. Germline V gene sequence: CDR1 LNHDA, CDR2 SQIVND (reference sequence). The length of the CDR3 is 15 residues.

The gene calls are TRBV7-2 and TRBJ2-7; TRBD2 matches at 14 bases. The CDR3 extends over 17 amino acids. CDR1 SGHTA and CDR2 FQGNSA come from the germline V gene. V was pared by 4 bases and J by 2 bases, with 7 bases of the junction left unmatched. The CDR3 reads CASSSWTSGRWAYEQYF. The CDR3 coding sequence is TGTGCCAGCAGCTCCTGGACTAGCGGGAGGTGGGCCTACGAGCAGTACTTC. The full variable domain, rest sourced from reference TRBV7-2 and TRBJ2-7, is GAGVSQSPSNKVTEKGKDVELRCDPISGHTALYWYRQSLGQGLEFLIYFQGNSAPDKSGLPSDRFSAERTGGSVSTLTIQRTQQEDSAVYLCASSSWTSGRWAYEQYFGPGTRLTVT.

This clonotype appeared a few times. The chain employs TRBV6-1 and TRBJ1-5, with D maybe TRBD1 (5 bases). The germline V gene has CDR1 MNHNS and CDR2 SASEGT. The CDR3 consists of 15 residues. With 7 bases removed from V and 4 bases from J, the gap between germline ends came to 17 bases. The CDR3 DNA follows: TGTGCCAGCACCGAGTGGGACCGGGGTAATCAGCCCCAGCATTTT. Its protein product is CASTEWDRGNQPQHF.

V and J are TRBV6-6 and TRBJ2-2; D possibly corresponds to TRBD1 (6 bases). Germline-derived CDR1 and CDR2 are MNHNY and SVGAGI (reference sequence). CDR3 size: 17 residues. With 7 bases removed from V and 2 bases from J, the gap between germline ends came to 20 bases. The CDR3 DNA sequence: TGTGCCAGCACTACTACCGCCTGGACAGTCAACACCGGGGAGCTGTTTTTT. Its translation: CASTTTAWTVNTGELFF.

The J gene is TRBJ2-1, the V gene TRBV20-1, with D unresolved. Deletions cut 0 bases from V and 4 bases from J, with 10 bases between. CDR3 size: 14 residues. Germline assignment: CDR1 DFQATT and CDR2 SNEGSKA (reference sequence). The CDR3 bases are TGCAGTGCTAGAGATGAGCAGCTATACAATGAGCAGTTCTTC. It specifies CSARDEQLYNEQFF.

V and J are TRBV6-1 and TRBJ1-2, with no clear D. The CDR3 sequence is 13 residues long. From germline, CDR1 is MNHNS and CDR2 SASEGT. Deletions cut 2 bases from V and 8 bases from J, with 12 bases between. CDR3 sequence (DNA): TGTGCCAGCAGTGAACAGCCCTTCATCGGCTACACCTTC. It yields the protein CASSEQPFIGYTF.

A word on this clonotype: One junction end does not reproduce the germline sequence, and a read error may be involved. In nucleotides, the CDR3 is TGTGTCAGCAGCTATAGCGGGGAGCAGTTCTTC. This codes for CVSSYSGEQFF. The rearrangement uses TRBV5-6 and TRBJ2-1, with 7 bases lining up with TRBD2. The CDR3 is made up of 11 amino acids. Germline V gene lookup returns CDR1 SGHDT and CDR2 YYEEEE.

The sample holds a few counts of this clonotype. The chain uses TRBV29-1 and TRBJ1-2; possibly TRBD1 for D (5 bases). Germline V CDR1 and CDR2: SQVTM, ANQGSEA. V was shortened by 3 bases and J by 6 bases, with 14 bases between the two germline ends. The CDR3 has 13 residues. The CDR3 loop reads CSVDQGAYDGYTF. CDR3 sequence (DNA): TGCAGCGTTGACCAAGGGGCATACGATGGCTACACCTTC.

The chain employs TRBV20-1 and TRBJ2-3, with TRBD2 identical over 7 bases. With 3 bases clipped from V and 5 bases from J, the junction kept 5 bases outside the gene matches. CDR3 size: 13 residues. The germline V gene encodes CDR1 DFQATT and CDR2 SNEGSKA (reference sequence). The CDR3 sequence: CSASAGRGDTQYF. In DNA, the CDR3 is TGCAGTGCTAGCGCAGGGAGGGGAGATACGCAGTATTTT.

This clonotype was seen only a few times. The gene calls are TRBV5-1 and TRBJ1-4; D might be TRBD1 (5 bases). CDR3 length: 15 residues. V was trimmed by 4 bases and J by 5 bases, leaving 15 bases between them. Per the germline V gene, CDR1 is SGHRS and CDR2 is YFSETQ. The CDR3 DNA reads TGCGCCAGCAGCACCCAGGGAGTGGCGAATGAAAAACTGTTTTTT. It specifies CASSTQGVANEKLFF.

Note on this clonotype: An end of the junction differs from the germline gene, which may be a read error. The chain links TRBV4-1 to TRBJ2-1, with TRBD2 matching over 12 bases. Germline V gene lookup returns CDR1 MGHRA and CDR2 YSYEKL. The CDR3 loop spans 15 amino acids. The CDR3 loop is CAGSQGLAGINEQFF. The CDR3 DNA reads TGCGCCGGCAGCCAAGGACTAGCGGGGATAAATGAGCAGTTCTTC.

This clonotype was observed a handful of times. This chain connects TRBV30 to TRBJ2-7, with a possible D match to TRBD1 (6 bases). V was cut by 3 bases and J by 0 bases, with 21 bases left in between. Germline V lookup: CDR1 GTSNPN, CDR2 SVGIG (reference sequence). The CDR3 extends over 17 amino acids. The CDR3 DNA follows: TGTGCCTGGAGACGATCCCCTCGGACAGCGAGCTCCTACGAGCAGTACTTC. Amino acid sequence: CAWRRSPRTASSYEQYF.

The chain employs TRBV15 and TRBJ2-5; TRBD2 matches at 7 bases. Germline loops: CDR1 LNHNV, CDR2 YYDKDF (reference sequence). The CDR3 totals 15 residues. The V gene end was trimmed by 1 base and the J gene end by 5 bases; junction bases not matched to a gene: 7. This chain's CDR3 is CATSRAGGVLETQYF. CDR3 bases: TGTGCCACCAGCAGAGCGGGGGGTGTGTTGGAGACCCAGTACTTC.

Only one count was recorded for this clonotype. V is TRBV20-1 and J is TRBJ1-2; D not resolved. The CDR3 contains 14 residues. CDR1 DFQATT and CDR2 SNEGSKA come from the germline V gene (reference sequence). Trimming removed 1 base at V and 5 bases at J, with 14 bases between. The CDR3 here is CSARVKDGSYGYTF. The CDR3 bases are TGCAGTGCTAGAGTAAAAGACGGTTCTTATGGCTACACCTTC.

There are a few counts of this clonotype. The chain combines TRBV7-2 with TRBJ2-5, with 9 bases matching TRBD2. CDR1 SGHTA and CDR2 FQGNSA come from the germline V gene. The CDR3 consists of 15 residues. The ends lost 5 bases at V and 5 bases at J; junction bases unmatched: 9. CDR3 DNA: TGTGCCAGCAGCATGCGGGGGGGCATTTCGGAGACCCAGTACTTC. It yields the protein CASSMRGGISETQYF.

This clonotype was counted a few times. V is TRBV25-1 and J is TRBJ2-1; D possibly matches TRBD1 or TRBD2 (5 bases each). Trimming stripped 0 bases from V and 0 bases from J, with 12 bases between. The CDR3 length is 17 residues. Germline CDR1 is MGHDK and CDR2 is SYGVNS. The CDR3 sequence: CASSEYWAGSSYNEQFF. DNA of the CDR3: TGTGCCAGCAGTGAATATTGGGCAGGGAGCTCCTACAATGAGCAGTTCTTC.

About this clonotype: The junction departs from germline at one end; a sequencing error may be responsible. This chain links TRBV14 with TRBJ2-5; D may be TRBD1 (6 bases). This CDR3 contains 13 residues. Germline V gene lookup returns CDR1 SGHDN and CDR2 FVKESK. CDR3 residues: CASSQDRGDNPHF. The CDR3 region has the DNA TGTGCCAGCAGCCAAGATAGAGGGGACAACCCGCACTTC.

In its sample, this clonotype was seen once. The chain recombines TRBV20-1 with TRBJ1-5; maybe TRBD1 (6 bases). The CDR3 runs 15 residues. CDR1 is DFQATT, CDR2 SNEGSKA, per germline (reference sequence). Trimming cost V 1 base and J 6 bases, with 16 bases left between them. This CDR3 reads CSARAPVRGGQPQHF. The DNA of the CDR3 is TGCAGTGCTAGAGCGCCTGTCAGGGGAGGTCAGCCCCAGCATTTT.

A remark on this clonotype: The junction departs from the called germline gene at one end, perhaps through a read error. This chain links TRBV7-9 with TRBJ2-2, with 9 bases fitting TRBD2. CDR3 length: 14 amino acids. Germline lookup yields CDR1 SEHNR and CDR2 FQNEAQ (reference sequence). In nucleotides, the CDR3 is TGCTCGACTAGCGGACGACGGGACACCGGGGAGCTGTTTTTT. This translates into CSTSGRRDTGELFF.

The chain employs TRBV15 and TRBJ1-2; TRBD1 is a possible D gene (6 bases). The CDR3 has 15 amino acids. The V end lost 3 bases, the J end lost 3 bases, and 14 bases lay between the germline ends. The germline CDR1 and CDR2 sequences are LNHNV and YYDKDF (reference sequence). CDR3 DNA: TGTGCCACCAGCAGTGCAGCGACAGGTCACTATGGCTACACCTTC. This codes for CATSSAATGHYGYTF.

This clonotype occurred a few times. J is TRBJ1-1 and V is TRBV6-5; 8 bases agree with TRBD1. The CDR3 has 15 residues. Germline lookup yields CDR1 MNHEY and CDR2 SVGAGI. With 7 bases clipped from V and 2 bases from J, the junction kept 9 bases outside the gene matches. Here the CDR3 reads CASNDRGRLNTEAFF. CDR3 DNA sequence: TGTGCCAGCAACGACAGGGGAAGGTTAAACACTGAAGCTTTCTTT.

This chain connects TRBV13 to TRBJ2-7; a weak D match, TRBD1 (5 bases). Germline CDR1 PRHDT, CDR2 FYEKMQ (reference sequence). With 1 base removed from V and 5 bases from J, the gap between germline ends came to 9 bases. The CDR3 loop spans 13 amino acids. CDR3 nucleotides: TGTGCCAGCAGCTTAGATGGCAGGGACGAGCAGTACTTC. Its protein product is CASSLDGRDEQYF.